Sequencing of this T cell receptor beta chain was carried out in a study of spatial heterogeneity in lung cancer. Overall study findings and caveats: Tumor TCRs that were ubiquitous and expanded showed up in blood more at resection than follow-up.

This clonotype was seen repeatedly, ten times or more. Antigen: not known. As for time point: sample taken at primary tumor resection. The sequenced material consisted of unsorted whole RNA from tumor, nontumor lung or frozen PBMC. The donor group consisted of roughly 76 patients who had untreated, early-stage non-small cell lung cancer. TCRdb independently ran MiXCR on the 5' RACE reads; one entry per CDR3 protein. The sample includes tens of thousands of distinct CDR3 sequences, around 5.2% of them seen just once. V lost 1 base and J lost 4, with 8 bases in between. CDR3 length: 15 residues. The germline CDR1 and CDR2 sequences are LGHDT and YNNKEL (reference sequence).

The sample here was PBMCs, taken at surgery. This clonotype was obtained from a female donor with early-stage non-small cell lung cancer. The J gene is TRBJ1-6, the V gene TRBV3-1; D gene unclear. The CDR3 coding sequence is TGTGCCAGCAGCCAAGGCGGTCGTTATAATTCACCCCTCCACTTT. Protein product: CASSQGGRYNSPLHF.